The 11 T cell receptor beta chains given below trace back to one sample, sequenced in a study of long-term antiretroviral therapy in people with HIV. At the survey level, the v3.0 immunoSEQ assay was run. Assay: immunoSEQ multiplex PCR; the TCRdb copy retains only in-frame clones and omits some. The sample lists approximately 26,000 clones, roughly 85% seen once, with roughly 9% in the top ten. The material was unsorted PBMCs, obtained 2.3 years after starting antiretroviral therapy. These receptors all stem from a man in his forties or fifties with HIV.

CDR3 sequence: CASSSPQGRAFF. The CDR3 DNA is TGTGCCAGCAGTTCCCCTCAGGGAAGGGCTTTCTTT. The chain recombines TRBV6-5 with TRBJ1-1; tentative D call: TRBD1 (5 bases). CDR1 and CDR2 (germline): MNHEY, SVGAGI. The V end lost 4 bases, the J end lost 11 bases, and 14 bases lay between the germline ends. The CDR3 is 12 amino acids.

The genes are TRBV29-1 and TRBJ2-5; TRBD1 agrees at 8 bases. The J segment lost 0 bases and the V segment lost 3 bases, leaving 6 bases of the junction unmatched. CDR1 SQVTM and CDR2 ANQGSEA come from the germline V gene. CDR3 length equals 15 residues. The CDR3 DNA follows: TGCAGCGTTGACCTAAACAGGGGGGACCAAGAGACCCAGTACTTC. The encoded protein is CSVDLNRGDQETQYF.

The genes are TRBV6-1 and TRBJ1-5; D gene ambiguous. Looked up from germline, CDR1 is MNHNS and CDR2 is SASEGT. The CDR3 consists of 13 residues. V lost 2 bases and J 5 bases, leaving 7 bases between the germline ends. The CDR3 DNA reads TGTGCCAGCAGTGAACAGGTGTATCAGCCCCAGCATTTT. It is translated as CASSEQVYQPQHF.

This chain links TRBV2 with TRBJ2-7; possible D gene TRBD2, 6 bases. Germline CDR1 reads SNHLY; CDR2 reads FYNNEI. The CDR3 is 12 residues long. Trimming took off 7 bases at V and 3 bases at J, with 10 bases between the two ends. The CDR3 reads CASTPDYYEQYF. DNA for the CDR3: TGTGCCAGCACCCCGGACTACTACGAGCAGTACTTC.

This clone showed up just a few times. V gene TRBV11-2 combines with J gene TRBJ1-2; TRBD1 is a possible D gene (5 bases). This CDR3 is 11 amino acids long. The germline V and J ends were trimmed by 4 bases and 8 bases, with 8 bases remaining between them. Germline values: CDR1 SGHAT, CDR2 FQNNGV. The DNA of the CDR3 is TGTGCCAGCAGCTCCGGGGGAGGCTACACCTTC. Protein: CASSSGGGYTF.

V is TRBV2 and J is TRBJ1-4, with a weak D call TRBD1 (5 bases). The CDR3 has 18 residues. Trimming removed 3 bases at V and 6 bases at J, with 23 bases between. Germline CDR1 SNHLY, CDR2 FYNNEI. CDR3 loop: CASSDPEATEGIYEKLFF. The CDR3 DNA reads TGTGCCAGCAGTGATCCGGAGGCGACTGAGGGGATTTATGAAAAACTGTTTTTT.

V usage is TRBV4-2 and J usage is TRBJ2-3, with D possibly TRBD2 on 7 matching bases. The V end lost 0 bases, the J end lost 11 bases, and 18 bases lay between the germline ends. CDR1 and CDR2 (germline): LGHNA, YNFKEQ. This CDR3 is built from 15 residues. The CDR3 here is CASSQDRGGGGGQYF. DNA of the CDR3: TGTGCCAGCAGCCAAGATCGTGGGGGCGGGGGAGGGCAGTATTTT.

This rearrangement joins TRBV10-2 to TRBJ2-1; 11 nucleotides agree with TRBD1. The CDR3 runs 15 residues. Unmatched junction bases numbered 2, after V lost 6 bases and J lost 1 base. Per the germline V gene, CDR1 is WSHSY and CDR2 is SAAADI. In DNA, the CDR3 is TGCGCCAGCAGACGGGACAGGGGGTCCTACAATGAGCAGTTCTTC. Residues: CASRRDRGSYNEQFF.

The V gene is TRBV6-5, the J gene TRBJ1-2; 7 bases match TRBD1. Germline CDR1 MNHEY, CDR2 SVGAGI. The CDR3 loop spans 14 amino acids. V shed 4 bases and J 8 bases; nucleotides not matched to a gene: 10. Written as DNA, the CDR3 is TGTGCCAGCAGTTTCACAGGGGTGAATGGCGGCTACACCTTC. The encoded protein is CASSFTGVNGGYTF.

The chain links TRBV7-2 to TRBJ1-1; D call uncertain. V was shortened by 1 base and J by 5 bases, with 11 bases between the two germline ends. The CDR3 length is 14 residues. Per the germline V gene, CDR1 is SGHTA and CDR2 is FQGNSA. CDR3 amino acids: CASSLVGGLTEAFF. CDR3 coding DNA: TGTGCCAGCAGCTTAGTCGGCGGATTGACTGAAGCTTTCTTT.

The V and J genes are TRBV27 and TRBJ1-2; 9 bases align to TRBD1. V shed 5 bases, J shed 6 bases, and the junction held 10 bases outside the gene matches. The CDR3 has 15 residues. The germline V gene has CDR1 MNHEY and CDR2 SMNVEV (reference sequence). Here the CDR3 DNA reads TGTGCCAGCAGTCAGATCCGGGACAGGGCCAATGGCTACACCTTC. It is translated as CASSQIRDRANGYTF.